This TCR beta chain was documented in a study of cytomegalovirus exposure and HLA in healthy donors. Whole-study results and caveats: Most TCR sequences showed up rarely, but some public TCRs showed up in many donors. There were reportedly fewer N-insertions in an Asian-associated ancestry cluster than the approximately 670-donor mean, in a later analysis.

As regards this clone: Antigen specificity is unknown.

The PCR made use of 60 Vbeta and 13 Jbeta primers. The method was immunoSEQ multiplex PCR; TCRdb's version includes in-frame clones alone and lacks a portion of them. The table records about 90,000 clones, approximately 71% of them present only once. The CDR3 is 15 amino acids. CDR1 and CDR2 from the germline V gene are LGHNA and YSLEER. Trimming left V 1 base short and J 0 bases short, with 7 bases between. V is TRBV4-3 and J is TRBJ1-3, with D uncertain. The sequence was collected from a woman under 30 in good health and CMV-seropositive. Sequencing used PBMCs. The CDR3 loop reads CASSQGAASGNTIYF. The CDR3 coding sequence is TGCGCCAGCAGCCAAGGGGCAGCCTCTGGAAACACCATATATTTT.